A single TCR beta chain is shown here with its context. Its binding antigen is unknown. One base away there is no much larger clone; base qualities are not given. The data belong to a study of blood T cell repertoires in COVID-19 (TCRdb year 2020). Describing the broader study: Samples from collaborators originated in the United States, Italy and Spain and spanned both the acute and convalescent phases of COVID-19. The prospective study material was composed of cDNA or gDNA derived from T cells, B-cell-depleted T cells, or PBMCs. Subjects who had been exposed to COVID-19, were actively infected with it, or had recovered from it provided the deeply sampled blood TCRbeta repertoires that made up the dataset. The repertoires were released in a freely available public database intended as a resource for research on the immune response to SARS-CoV-2. The samples were drawn from two sources: the first 160 participants of the ongoing ImmuneRACE study, and 1,000 to 1,500 subjects contributed by 6 global collaborators. A de-identified subject ID, COVID-19 status, age in years and sex were almost always included in the sample metadata. Where available, HLA class I and class II types were obtained from metadata supplied by the sample provider rather than from assay-based typing. Broad study findings and their caveats: How much clinical and demographic metadata was included differed by source and by participant, and the metadata was provided uncurated.

One collaborating source in Seattle enrolled patients during active infection and followed them longitudinally through the course of disease. Collaborating institutions collected whole blood in K2EDTA tubes following their own protocols. For TCRbeta analysis, collaborator samples were shipped as frozen whole blood, as isolated PBMCs, or as DNA extracted from either sample type. TCRbeta CDR3 regions were amplified from genomic DNA by means of the immunoSEQ Assay, a bias-controlled multiplex PCR. Concerning the study's data processing: Within the assay, amplification of reference gene primers was used to estimate how many nucleated cells each sample contained. Sequence reads were collapsed and filtered to measure the absolute abundance of every unique TCRbeta CDR3 rearrangement. For each sample, productive Simpson clonality was calculated by taking the square root of Simpson's diversity index across productive rearrangements. Sourced from immuneACCESS, this table was stored by TCRdb with only in-frame sequences that have V and J called. A share of the clones is absent; for the studies checked, an unresolved V gene accounts for under half, and the remainder has no known explanation. The V and J calls and clone size come from that table; D and trimming were worked out from the DNA. Counted in this sample were hundreds of thousands of clones; around nine tenths of them appeared once. More than 5.5% of the sample goes to the ten largest clones.

CDR3 length: 17 amino acids, cysteine to phenylalanine. Only the CDR3 DNA is retained, 51 bases long and in frame from the first base. The rearrangement joined TRBV21-1 to TRBJ1-1; the table assigns TRBD1, which was not confirmed against the DNA. TRBV21-1 is designated a pseudogene. Sequencing was done on a sample of peripheral blood. The receptor's source is a woman aged 70 to 79 with COVID-19, enrolled during active disease. The CDR3 has the sequence CASSDLVTGERNTEAFF. The sequenced DNA: TGTGCCAGCAGCGACCTAGTAACAGGGGAGAGGAACACTGAAGCTTTCTTT.